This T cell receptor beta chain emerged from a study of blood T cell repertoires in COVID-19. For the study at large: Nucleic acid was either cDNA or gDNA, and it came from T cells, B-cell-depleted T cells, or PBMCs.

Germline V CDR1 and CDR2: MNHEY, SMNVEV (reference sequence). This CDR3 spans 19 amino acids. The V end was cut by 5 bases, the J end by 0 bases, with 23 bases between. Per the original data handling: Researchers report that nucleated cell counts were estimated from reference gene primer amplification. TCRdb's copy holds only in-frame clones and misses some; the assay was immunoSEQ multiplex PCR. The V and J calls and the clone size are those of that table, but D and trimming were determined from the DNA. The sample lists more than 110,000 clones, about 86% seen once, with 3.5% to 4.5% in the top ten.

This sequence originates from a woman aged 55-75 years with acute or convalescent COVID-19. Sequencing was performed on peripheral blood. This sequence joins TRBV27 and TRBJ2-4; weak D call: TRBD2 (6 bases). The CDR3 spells CASSPLLGGEWAAKNIQYF. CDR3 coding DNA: TGTGCCAGCAGTCCACTACTAGGAGGGGAGTGGGCAGCCAAAAACATTCAGTACTTC.